A single sample is the source of the 17 T cell receptor beta chains below, sequenced in a study of Graves' ophthalmopathy and Graves' hyperthyroidism. The authors amplified TCR beta CDR3 regions, and they did so from RNA transcripts for repertoire sequencing. HTBI-primed first-round RT-PCR preceded second-round multiplex PCR. TCRdb reprocessed the multiplex PCR reads via MiXCR and lists one record per CDR3 protein. The sample yields fewer than 650,000 distinct CDR3 sequences, about 24% seen once. Sequencing input: peripheral blood. Every receptor here comes from a young woman with stable Graves' hyperthyroidism. Some clones in this sample may be carry-over from other donors' samples.

This clonotype was picked up many times. The V and J genes are TRBV6-1 and TRBJ1-5; a possible D gene is TRBD1 (6 bases). V lost 5 bases and J lost 8, with 19 bases in between. The CDR3 has 15 residues. CDR1 and CDR2 (germline): MNHNS, SASEGT. The CDR3: CASSRARGRGEPQHF. CDR3 nucleotide sequence: TGTGCCAGCAGTCGAGCCAGGGGCAGGGGTGAGCCCCAGCATTTT.

The chain carries TRBV19 and TRBJ2-1, with TRBD2 matching over 11 bases. V lost 3 bases, J lost 4 bases, and 2 bases stayed unmatched. The germline V gene encodes CDR1 LNHDA and CDR2 SQIVND (reference sequence). The CDR3 covers 15 residues. The CDR3 coding sequence is TGTGCCAGTAGTATCGGACTAGCGGGTTACAATGAGCAGTTCTTC. This codes for CASSIGLAGYNEQFF.

This clonotype was observed a few times. The chain joins TRBV5-1 to TRBJ1-2, with D possibly TRBD1 on 6 matching bases. The CDR3 extends over 14 amino acids. Trimming cost V 7 bases and J 7 bases, with 20 bases left between them. Germline CDR1 and CDR2: SGHRS and YFSETQ. The CDR3 protein is CASSGGQGYSGYTF. Here the CDR3 DNA reads TGCGCCAGCTCCGGGGGGCAGGGTTACAGTGGCTACACCTTC.

The V and J genes are TRBV6-2 or TRBV6-3 and TRBJ1-1; unclear D gene. The CDR3 is 13 amino acids. Germline loops: CDR1 MNHEY, CDR2 SVGEGT. Trimming took 6 bases from V and 11 from J, leaving 19 bases between them. The CDR3 loop is CASSLHDGVRAFF. Written as DNA, the CDR3 is TGTGCCAGCAGCTTACATGACGGGGTTCGGGCTTTCTTT.

At least ten counts were recorded for this clonotype. The CDR3 DNA sequence: TGTGCCACCAGTGTAGCTGGCAATCAGCCCCAGCATTTT. It specifies CATSVAGNQPQHF. V and J are TRBV24-1 and TRBJ1-5; the D is unclear. This CDR3 has 13 amino acids. Per the germline V gene, CDR1 is KGHDR and CDR2 is SFDVKD. Trimming shortened V by 5 bases and J by 2 bases, and 6 bases separated the two germline ends.

Remarks on this clonotype: At one of its ends the junction is not consistent with the germline gene, which may arise from a read error. V and J are TRBV6-1 and TRBJ2-6, with a weak D call TRBD2 (7 bases). From germline, CDR1 is MNHNS and CDR2 SASEGT. The CDR3 is 17 amino acids. CDR3 DNA: TGTGCCAGCAGGGAAGGGGGGGGCAGCTCTGGGGCCAACGTCCTGACTTTC. This encodes CASREGGGSSGANVLTF.

As for this clonotype: The junction departs from the called germline gene at one end, perhaps through a read error. This chain connects TRBV6-5 to TRBJ2-7; D is uncertain. Germline loops: CDR1 MNHEY, CDR2 SVGAGI. The CDR3 sequence is 14 residues long. In DNA form, the CDR3 reads TGTGCCAGCAGTTTGGGGATTTGGACCTACGATCAGTACTTC. Its translation: CASSLGIWTYDQYF.

This clonotype was found many times. The chain couples TRBV12-3 or TRBV12-4 to TRBJ1-1, with 7 bases aligning to TRBD1. This CDR3 contains 17 residues. J gave up 0 bases and V 7 bases, and 14 bases lay outside the gene matches. CDR3 sequence: CASTLGGQGVMNTEAFF. The CDR3 DNA sequence: TGTGCCAGCACCCTAGGGGGTCAGGGGGTGATGAACACTGAAGCTTTCTTT.

Many counts were recorded for this clonotype. CDR3 protein: CASGLLRGLYEKLFF. As DNA, the CDR3 is TGTGCTAGTGGTCTACTCAGGGGATTGTATGAAAAACTGTTTTTT. The chain has TRBV12-5 and TRBJ1-4; TRBD1 is a possible D gene (6 bases). Germline V gives CDR1 LGHNT, CDR2 FRNRAP. The CDR3 has 15 amino acids. V lost 5 bases to trimming and J lost 6 bases, with 16 bases between them. Full variable domain (remainder filled in from reference TRBV12-5 and TRBJ1-4): DARVTQTPRHKVTEMGQEVTMRCQPILGHNTVFWYRQTMMQGLELLAYFRNRAPLDDSGMPKDRFSAEMPDATLATLKIQPSEPRDSAVYFCASGLLRGLYEKLFFGSGTQLSVL.

This clonotype was counted many times. V usage is TRBV12-3 or TRBV12-4 and J usage is TRBJ1-1, with 7 bases lining up with TRBD1. The trim removed 3 bases at V and 5 bases at J, leaving 6 bases unmatched. The CDR3 runs 14 residues. Here the CDR3 DNA reads TGTGCCAGCAGTTTGGAGGGGGCGGGGACTGAAGCTTTCTTT. This encodes CASSLEGAGTEAFF.

Many counts were recorded for this clonotype. V gene TRBV12-3 or TRBV12-4 combines with J gene TRBJ2-7; D is possibly TRBD1 (6 bases). V lost 6 bases and J 0 bases, leaving 12 bases between the germline ends. This CDR3 is built from 14 residues. CDR3 in DNA: TGTGCCAGCAGCCTGACAGGCCGCTCCTACGAGCAGTACTTC. Protein: CASSLTGRSYEQYF.

The sample holds many counts of this clonotype. CDR3: CASSPGPYTEAFF. The CDR3, as DNA: TGTGCCAGTAGTCCGGGACCGTACACTGAAGCTTTCTTT. The V and J genes are TRBV19 and TRBJ1-1, with D maybe TRBD1 (5 bases). This CDR3 has 13 amino acids. V lost 5 bases to trimming and J lost 3 bases, with 10 bases between them. Germline CDR1 and CDR2: LNHDA and SQIVND (reference sequence).

This clonotype was seen repeatedly, ten times or more. The chain couples TRBV12-5 to TRBJ2-7; 12 bases match TRBD1. CDR3 size: 15 residues. CDR1 is LGHNT, CDR2 FRNRAP, per germline. V dropped 4 bases and J dropped 6; count of bases not matched to a gene: 7. In DNA, the CDR3 is TGTGCTAGTGGTTGGGGAGGGACAGGGGGCTCCGAGCAGTACTTC. Its protein product is CASGWGGTGGSEQYF.

The rearrangement uses TRBV12-3 or TRBV12-4 and TRBJ1-5, with a possible D match to TRBD1 (5 bases). This CDR3 contains 16 residues. With 5 bases removed from V and 3 bases from J, the gap between germline ends came to 17 bases. The CDR3 DNA follows: TGTGCCAGCAGTCCCTTGTCCGGGGCCTACAATCAGCCCCAGCATTTT. It yields the protein CASSPLSGAYNQPQHF.

This rearrangement joins TRBV28 to TRBJ1-5; no definite D call. V was shortened by 3 bases and J by 9 bases, with 15 bases between the two germline ends. The germline V gene encodes CDR1 MDHEN and CDR2 SYDVKM. CDR3 size: 14 residues. CDR3 loop: CASSLTGRAGPQHF. The CDR3 bases are TGTGCCAGCAGTTTGACGGGAAGGGCCGGGCCCCAGCATTTT.

This clonotype occurred many times. The chain has TRBV7-2 and TRBJ1-2, with D unresolved. Germline-derived CDR1 and CDR2 are SGHTA and FQGNSA. CDR3 size: 14 residues. Trimming removed 1 base at V and 3 bases at J, with 9 bases between. CDR3 nucleotide sequence: TGTGCCAGCAGCTTAGTTGGGAACTACTATGGCTACACCTTC. It is translated as CASSLVGNYYGYTF.

This clonotype was counted between two and nine times. V usage is TRBV6-5 and J usage is TRBJ1-2; D call uncertain. Trimming took 2 bases from V and 0 from J, leaving 10 bases between them. This CDR3 spans 15 amino acids. CDR1 and CDR2 (germline): MNHEY, SVGAGI. CDR3 protein: CASSYGQETNYGYTF. CDR3 nucleotides: TGTGCCAGCAGTTACGGTCAGGAGACTAACTATGGCTACACCTTC.